A selection of T cell receptor beta chains follows, all from one sample in a study of metastatic and nonmetastatic thyroid tumors. TCRdb re-processed the PCR reads through MiXCR. This sample has roughly 55,000 clones; around 16% occur once, and the top ten carry roughly a tenth. The specimen sequenced was blood. These receptors were taken from a male donor with papillary thyroid cancer or a benign thyroid nodule (not recorded which). Some clones in this sample may be carry-over from other donors' samples. The CDR3 runs from the conserved cysteine through the conserved F or W. Each record gives: clone size, V gene, CDR3 length, D gene, J gene, CDR3 DNA, CDR3 protein. The D gene is left open where the match is weak. Size tells how often a clone was seen (once, few, many) or the class of an expanded clone, and some rows leave it out.

few	TRBV6-1	16	.	TRBJ2-3	TGTGCCAGCAGTGAACGGTGTGCAGTCTCCACAGATACGCAGTATTTT	CASSERCAVSTDTQYF
few	TRBV2	15	.	TRBJ1-1	TGTGCCAGCAGTTCGTCGGTGGCAGGGGAGGCTGAAGCTTTCTTT	CASSSSVAGEAEAFF
.	TRBV30	15	.	TRBJ1-2	TGTGCCTGGAGTGTTATTTGGGCTGGTGGCTATGGCTACACCTTC	CAWSVIWAGGYGYTF
many	TRBV20-1	14	.	TRBJ1-1	TGCAGTGCTAGAACACCCGACAGAGACACTGAAGCTTTCTTT	CSARTPDRDTEAFF
many	TRBV9	16	.	TRBJ1-2	TGTGCCAGCCAGGGTGACCGGGACGGAATAAACTATGGCTACACCTTC	CASQGDRDGINYGYTF
.	TRBV9	19	.	TRBJ2-2	TGTGCCAGCAGCGTAGCGGCACTAGCTGGATCCTCGGGGGCCGGGGAGCTGTTTTTT	CASSVAALAGSSGAGELFF
.	TRBV13	16	.	TRBJ1-5	TGTGCCAGCAGCTTCGGGGGGGACCTCAGCAATCAGCCCCAGCATTTT	CASSFGGDLSNQPQHF
few	TRBV6-4	13	.	TRBJ2-2	TGTGCCAGCAGTTGGGGAGCCACCGGGGAGCTGCTTTTT	CASSWGATGELLF
.	TRBV20-1	15	TRBD1	TRBJ2-3	TGCAGTGCTAGCCAACAGGGGGTGTTTACAGATACGCAGTATTTC	CSASQQGVFTDTQYF
many	TRBV6-1	15	.	TRBJ1-4	TGTGCCAGCAGCCATCCGGGCTTTAGGGACGAAAAACTGTTTTTT	CASSHPGFRDEKLFF
many	TRBV6-1	14	.	TRBJ1-5	TGTGCCAGCAGTGAAAGACAGTACCGCCAGCCCCAGCATTTT	CASSERQYRQPQHF
many	TRBV5-8	15	.	TRBJ1-5	TGTGCCAGCAGCTTGTCGGGGGCCGCCAATCAGCCCCAGCATTTT	CASSLSGAANQPQHF
many	TRBV19	11	.	TRBJ1-2	TGTGCCAGTAACCCGATGGGGCGCTACACCTTC	CASNPMGRYTF
many	TRBV5-6	13	.	TRBJ2-2	TGTGCCAGCAGCTTGGACGGGCCCGGGGAGCTGTTTTTT	CASSLDGPGELFF
.	TRBV6-2/TRBV6-3	13	.	TRBJ2-7	TGTGCCAGCACCCACGGGGTGGGCTACGATCATTACTTC	CASTHGVGYDHYF
many	TRBV9	16	TRBD2	TRBJ2-1	TGTGCCAGCAGCCCTTCTGGTAGCGGGGGCTACAATGAGCAGTTCTTC	CASSPSGSGGYNEQFF
many	TRBV2	13	.	TRBJ1-1	TGTGCCAGCAGCAGGGTTCGGGACACTGAAGCTTTCTTT	CASSRVRDTEAFF
many	TRBV6-1	16	.	TRBJ2-2	TGTGCCAGCAGTTCCACCGGGACAATTAACACCGGGGAGCTGTTTTTT	CASSSTGTINTGELFF
.	TRBV10-3	14	TRBD1	TRBJ2-7	TGTGCCATCAGTGAGGGCAGGGGGAGCTACGACCATTACTTC	CAISEGRGSYDHYF
few	TRBV6-1	15	TRBD1	TRBJ1-2	TGTGCCAGCAGTGAAGCCGGGACAGGTAACTATTGCTACACCTTC	CASSEAGTGNYCYTF
.	TRBV12-3/TRBV12-4	14	TRBD1	TRBJ1-2	TGTGCAAGCAGTCCCTCCCGGACAGGGAATGGCTACACCTTC	CASSPSRTGNGYTF
many	TRBV28	15	.	TRBJ1-5	TGTGCCAGCAGTTTACCCTCAGAAAGCAATCAGCCCCAGCATTTT	CASSLPSESNQPQHF
.	TRBV20-1	15	TRBD2	TRBJ2-1	TGCAGTGCTCCTTTCCTGAGCGGGAGGGCCCAAGAGCAGTTCTTC	CSAPFLSGRAQEQFF
many	TRBV10-2	13	.	TRBJ2-1	TGCGCCAGCAGCCCCCGGGAATACAATGAGCAGTTCTTC	CASSPREYNEQFF
few	TRBV12-3/TRBV12-4	13	TRBD1	TRBJ1-1	TGTGCCATCAGTTCGGACAGGGTGGAGAAAGTTTTCTTT	CAISSDRVEKVFF
once	TRBV5-1	13	.	TRBJ2-5	TGTGCCAGCGGTACTATCGGTGGGGAGACCCAGTACTTC	CASGTIGGETQYF
many	TRBV6-1	11	.	TRBJ1-1	TGTGCCACCCAAGTAAACACTGAAGCTTTCTTT	CATQVNTEAFF
many	TRBV27	12	.	TRBJ1-1	TGTGCCAGCAGTTTAAAAGGGTCGCTTTTTTTCTTT	CASSLKGSLFFF
many	TRBV20-1	14	.	TRBJ2-1	TGCAGTGCTACAGGGGATGCGTCCTACAATGAGCAGTTCTTC	CSATGDASYNEQFF
many	TRBV7-9	14	TRBD1	TRBJ2-7	TGTGCCAGCAGCTTAGTAGACAGGGGGTACGAGCAGTACTTC	CASSLVDRGYEQYF
many	TRBV7-8	14	.	TRBJ1-1	TGTGCCAGCAGCTTATTGGCAATGAACACTGAAGCTTTCTTT	CASSLLAMNTEAFF
many	TRBV9	17	TRBD2	TRBJ2-1	TGTGCCAGCAGCGTAGACCCCCCGGGCGGGGGGGCCTCTGAGCAGTTCTTC	CASSVDPPGGGASEQFF
few	TRBV6-1	13	.	TRBJ2-2	TGTGCCAGCAGTCCGAAGCGTACCGGGGAGCTGTTTTTT	CASSPKRTGELFF
many	TRBV7-3	12	.	TRBJ2-3	TGTGCCAGCAGTCCCGGTGGGAATACGCAGTATTTT	CASSPGGNTQYF
many	TRBV7-9	8	.	TRBJ2-1	TGTTCGATTGATGAGCAGTTCTTC	CSIDEQFF
few	TRBV6-5	20	.	TRBJ2-1	TGTGCCAGCAGTACCCACAGGGGGACTAGGCGCGTGGGGGGATACAATGAGCAGTTCTTC	CASSTHRGTRRVGGYNEQFF